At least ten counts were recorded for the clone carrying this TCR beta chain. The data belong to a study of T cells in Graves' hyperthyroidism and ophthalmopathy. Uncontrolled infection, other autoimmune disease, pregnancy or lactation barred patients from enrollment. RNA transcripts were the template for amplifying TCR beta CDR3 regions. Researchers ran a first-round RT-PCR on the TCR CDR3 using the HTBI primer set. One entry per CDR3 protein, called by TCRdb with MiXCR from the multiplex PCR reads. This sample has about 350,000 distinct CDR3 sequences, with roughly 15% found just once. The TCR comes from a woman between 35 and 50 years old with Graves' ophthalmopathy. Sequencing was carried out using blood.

In DNA, the CDR3 is TGTGCCAGCAGCAACACAGGGGCCGGTGAAGCTTTCTTT. Residues: CASSNTGAGEAFF. This sequence joins TRBV3-1 and TRBJ1-1; 7 bases match TRBD1. The V and J ends lost 5 bases and 7 bases, in that order; junction bases with no gene match: 7. Per germline, CDR1 LGHDT and CDR2 YNNKEL (reference sequence). The CDR3 sequence is 13 residues long. The complete variable domain, with remaining parts taken from reference TRBV3-1 and TRBJ1-1, reads DTAVSQTPKYLVTQMGNDKSIKCEQNLGHDTMYWYKQDSKKFLKIMFSYNNKELIINETVPNRFSPKSPDKAHLNLHINSLELGDSAVYFCASSNTGAGEAFFGQGTRLTVV.